These 18 T cell receptor beta chains came from one sample sequenced in a study of cytomegalovirus exposure and HLA in healthy donors (dated by TCRdb to 2017 to 2019). To prepare the library, the immunoSEQ multiplex PCR assay was applied. A mixture of 60 forward primers for TCR Vbeta segments and 13 reverse primers for TCR Jbeta segments was used in the multiplex PCR. This is the immuneACCESS table as TCRdb keeps it, with only in-frame sequences that have V and J called. A part of the clones is gone; compared with another copy, unresolved V genes explain less than half, and the rest is unexplained. The sample contains 100,000 to 120,000 clones, over 75% of them found a single time. Clones ranked in the top ten supply around 2.6% of the sample. Sample: PBMCs. These receptors were collected from a woman younger than 35 in good health and CMV-seronegative.

The rearrangement uses TRBV27 and TRBJ2-5, with D possibly being TRBD2 (5 bases). In germline, CDR1 is MNHEY, CDR2 SMNVEV (reference sequence). Trimming shortened V by 6 bases and J by 0 bases, and 11 bases separated the two germline ends. The CDR3 sequence is 14 residues long. CDR3 nucleotides: TGTGCCAGCAGACCGGGAAAGTACCAAGAGACCCAGTACTTC. Translated: CASRPGKYQETQYF.

The genes are TRBV5-8 and TRBJ1-5, with D hard to call. This CDR3 is built from 15 residues. V dropped 1 base and J dropped 0 bases, with 8 bases sitting between them. The germline CDR1 and CDR2 sequences are SGHTS and YDEGEE. In nucleotides, the CDR3 is TGTGCCAGCAGCTTGCGGAGGTATAGCAATCAGCCCCAGCATTTT. This codes for CASSLRRYSNQPQHF.

The V call is TRBV7-9, the J call TRBJ2-3, with TRBD1 matching 10 bases. Germline-derived CDR1 and CDR2 are SEHNR and FQNEAQ (reference sequence). V dropped 5 bases and J dropped 2; count of bases not matched to a gene: 7. The CDR3 totals 16 residues. The CDR3 DNA reads TGTGCCAGCAGCGCCCGGACAGGGGGGACCACAGATACGCAGTATTTT. Protein sequence: CASSARTGGTTDTQYF.

The rearrangement links TRBV6-6 to TRBJ1-5; 7 bases map to TRBD1. CDR1 MNHNY and CDR2 SVGAGI come from the germline V gene (reference sequence). The junction had 5 bases not matched to a gene; V was cut back by 6 bases and J by 0 bases. This CDR3 has 15 amino acids. The CDR3 reads CASSQGGSSNQPQHF. The CDR3 DNA reads as TGTGCCAGCAGCCAGGGGGGCAGTAGCAATCAGCCCCAGCATTTT.

The chain employs TRBV6-5 and TRBJ2-7; 9 nucleotides line up with TRBD1. V lost 6 bases to trimming and J lost 6 bases; unmatched junction nucleotides: 6. This CDR3 has 13 amino acids. Germline CDR1 MNHEY, CDR2 SVGAGI. The CDR3 spells CASRDNRGREQYV. For the CDR3, the DNA is TGTGCCAGCAGGGATAACAGGGGGCGCGAGCAGTACGTC.

The chain links TRBV4-2 to TRBJ2-5; 7 bases line up with TRBD1. Germline V gene data show CDR1 as LGHNA and CDR2 as YNFKEQ. The CDR3 is 15 amino acids. V dropped 2 bases and J dropped 5; count of bases not matched to a gene: 8. Written as DNA, the CDR3 is TGTGCCAGCAGCCAACGGGCACAGGGGCCCGAGACCCAGTACTTC. It codes for CASSQRAQGPETQYF.

This clone was seen once. The chain couples TRBV6-1 to TRBJ2-7, with D tentatively TRBD2 (5 bases). The CDR3 is 14 residues long. Germline CDR1 reads MNHNS; CDR2 reads SASEGT. The V end lost 8 bases, the J end lost 6 bases, and 20 bases lay between the germline ends. For the CDR3, the DNA is TGTGCCAGCTATAGAGACTACGACTCATCCGAGCAGTACTTC. It yields the protein CASYRDYDSSEQYF.

The V gene is TRBV11-2, the J gene TRBJ2-1; D gene ambiguous. This CDR3 has 15 residues. V was pared by 2 bases and J by 0 bases, with 8 bases between. Per the germline V gene, CDR1 is SGHAT and CDR2 is FQNNGV. CDR3 sequence: CASSLTVSSYNEQFF. In nucleotides, the CDR3 is TGTGCCAGCAGCTTAACAGTAAGCTCCTACAATGAGCAGTTCTTC. The whole variable domain, remainder taken from reference TRBV11-2 and TRBJ2-1, is EAGVAQSPRYKIIEKRQSVAFWCNPISGHATLYWYQQILGQGPKLLIQFQNNGVVDDSQLPKDRFSAERLKGVDSTLKIQPAKLEDSAVYLCASSLTVSSYNEQFFGPGTRLTVL.

The V and J genes are TRBV18 and TRBJ1-1; 8 bases fit TRBD1. This CDR3 comprises 14 residues. J lost 2 bases, V lost 5 bases, and 4 bases had no gene match. CDR1 is KGHSH, CDR2 LQKENI, per germline. The CDR3 DNA sequence: TGTGCCAGCTCAAAGGGACAGGCCAACACTGAAGCTTTCTTT. As protein: CASSKGQANTEAFF.

The chain couples TRBV11-3 to TRBJ2-5; possibly TRBD2 for D (5 bases). CDR1 and CDR2 (germline): SGHNT, YENEEA. This CDR3 is 15 amino acids long. Trimming removed 2 bases at V and 1 base at J, with 11 bases between. CDR3 region: CASSLWSGVQETQYF. CDR3 sequence (DNA): TGTGCCAGCAGCTTATGGTCCGGGGTCCAAGAGACCCAGTACTTC.

The rearrangement uses TRBV19 and TRBJ1-2, with unresolved D. From germline, CDR1 is LNHDA and CDR2 SQIVND (reference sequence). V lost 10 bases to trimming and J lost 8 bases, with 20 bases between them. CDR3 length equals 13 residues. CDR3 residues: CAISPGGSRGYTF. The DNA of the CDR3 is TGTGCCATCTCCCCGGGAGGGTCGCGGGGCTACACCTTC.

Remarks on this clone: Different DNA sequences within this sample yield the same CDR3. J is TRBJ2-1 and V is TRBV9, with 11 nucleotides matching TRBD2. Losses at the gene ends were 3 bases for V and 4 bases for J; bases not matched to a gene: 3. Germline V gives CDR1 SGDLS, CDR2 YYNGEE. The CDR3 consists of 15 residues. As DNA, the CDR3 is TGTGCCAGCAGCGATGGGACTAGCGGTTACAATGAGCAGTTCTTC. Protein: CASSDGTSGYNEQFF.

The rearrangement joins TRBV4-3 to TRBJ1-5; TRBD1 matches 10 bases. The CDR3 is 15 residues long. V was clipped by 4 bases and J by 5 bases; unmatched bases: 5. Germline V gives CDR1 LGHNA, CDR2 YSLEER. CDR3 coding DNA: TGCGCCAGCAGCCGTACGACAGGGGGCCATCAGCCCCAGCATTTT. Translating gives CASSRTTGGHQPQHF.

The chain carries TRBV11-2 and TRBJ1-6; 7 bases are shared with TRBD1. CDR3 length: 16 residues. Trimming removed 4 bases from V and 10 bases from J; junction bases left unmatched: 13. Germline lookup yields CDR1 SGHAT and CDR2 FQNNGV. The CDR3 DNA is TGTGCCAGCAGCTCTATCCGACAGGGCAAATTGTCACCCCTCCACTTT. Residues: CASSSIRQGKLSPLHF.

The CDR3 region has the DNA TGCGCCAGCAGCCACGGGTCTGGGACAGGGGGATACAATGAGCAGTTCTTC. This gives the protein CASSHGSGTGGYNEQFF. The gene calls are TRBV5-1 and TRBJ2-1; TRBD1 agrees at 11 bases. The V gene's germline CDR1 is SGHRS and CDR2 YFSETQ. CDR3 length equals 17 residues. The junction had 10 bases not matched to a gene; V was cut back by 4 bases and J by 4 bases. Filled out from reference TRBV5-1 and TRBJ2-1, the complete variable domain reads KAGVTQTPRYLIKTRGQQVTLSCSPISGHRSVSWYQQTPGQGLQFLFEYFSETQRNKGNFPGRFSGRQFSNSRSEMNVSTLELGDSALYLCASSHGSGTGGYNEQFFGPGTRLTVL.

CDR3 DNA: TGTGCCAGCAGCTTAAGACACTCCTATGGCTACACCTTC. Amino acid sequence: CASSLRHSYGYTF. This chain connects TRBV5-8 to TRBJ1-2; unclear D gene. V shed 2 bases and J shed 4 bases, with 9 bases lying between them. Germline V CDR1 and CDR2: SGHTS, YDEGEE. The CDR3 spans 13 residues.

J is TRBJ2-1 and V is TRBV11-2, with 8 bases matching TRBD2. CDR3 length equals 15 residues. The germline CDR1 and CDR2 sequences are SGHAT and FQNNGV. After removal of 5 bases from V and 8 bases from J, the junction contained 11 bases not matched to a gene. The DNA for the CDR3 is TGTGCCAGCAGCCCCCGGGACTGGCGGGAGGATGAGCAGTTCTTC. This codes for CASSPRDWREDEQFF.

The CDR3 region has the DNA TGTGCCAGCAGCCCCCACGGCGGGACGATAAATGAGCAGTTCTTC. It encodes CASSPHGGTINEQFF. The chain employs TRBV13 and TRBJ2-1; tentatively, D is TRBD2 (6 bases). The germline gives CDR1 PRHDT, CDR2 FYEKMQ (reference sequence). The CDR3 loop spans 15 amino acids. V lost 5 bases and J 7 bases, leaving 18 bases between the germline ends.